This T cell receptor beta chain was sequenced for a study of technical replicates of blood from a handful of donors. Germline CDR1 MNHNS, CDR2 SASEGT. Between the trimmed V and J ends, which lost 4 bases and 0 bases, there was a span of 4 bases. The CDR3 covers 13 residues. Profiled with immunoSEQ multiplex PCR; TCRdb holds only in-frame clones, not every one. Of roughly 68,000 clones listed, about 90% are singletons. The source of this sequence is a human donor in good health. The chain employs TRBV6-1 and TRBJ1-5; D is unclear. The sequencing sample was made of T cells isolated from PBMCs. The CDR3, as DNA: TGTGCCAGCAGTGTGTATAGCAATCAGCCCCAGCATTTT. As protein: CASSVYSNQPQHF.